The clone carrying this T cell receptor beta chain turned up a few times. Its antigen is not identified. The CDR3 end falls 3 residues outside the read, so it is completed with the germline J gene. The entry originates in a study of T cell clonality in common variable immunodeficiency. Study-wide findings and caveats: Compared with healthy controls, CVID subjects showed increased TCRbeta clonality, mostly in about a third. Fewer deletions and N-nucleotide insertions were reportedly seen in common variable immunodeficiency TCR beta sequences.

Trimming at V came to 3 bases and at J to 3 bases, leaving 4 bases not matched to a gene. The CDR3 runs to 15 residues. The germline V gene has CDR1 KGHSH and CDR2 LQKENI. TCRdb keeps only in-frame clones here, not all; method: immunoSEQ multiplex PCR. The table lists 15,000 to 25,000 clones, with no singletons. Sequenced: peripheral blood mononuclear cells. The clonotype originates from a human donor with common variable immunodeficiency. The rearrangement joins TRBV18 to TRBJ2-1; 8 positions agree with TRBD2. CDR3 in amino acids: CASSPPSGGYNEQFF. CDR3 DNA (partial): TGTGCCAGCTCACCGCCGAGCGGGGGCTACAATGAG. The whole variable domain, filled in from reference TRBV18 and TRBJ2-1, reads NAGVMQNPRHLVRRRGQEARLRCSPMKGHSHVYWYRQLPEEGLKFMVYLQKENIIDESGMPKERFSAEFPKEGPSILRIQQVVRGDSAAYFCASSPPSGGYNEQFFGPGTRLTVL.